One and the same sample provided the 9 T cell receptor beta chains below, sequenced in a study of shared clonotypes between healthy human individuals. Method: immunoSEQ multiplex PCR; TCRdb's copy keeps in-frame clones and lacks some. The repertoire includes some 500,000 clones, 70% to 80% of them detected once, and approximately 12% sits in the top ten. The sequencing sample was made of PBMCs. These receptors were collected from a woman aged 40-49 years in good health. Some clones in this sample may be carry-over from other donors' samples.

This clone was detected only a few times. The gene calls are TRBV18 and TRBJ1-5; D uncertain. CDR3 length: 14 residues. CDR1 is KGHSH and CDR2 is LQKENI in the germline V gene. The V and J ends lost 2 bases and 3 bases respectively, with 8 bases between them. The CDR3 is CASSPGRDNQPQHF. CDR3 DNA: TGTGCCAGCTCACCAGGACGGGACAATCAGCCCCAGCATTTT.

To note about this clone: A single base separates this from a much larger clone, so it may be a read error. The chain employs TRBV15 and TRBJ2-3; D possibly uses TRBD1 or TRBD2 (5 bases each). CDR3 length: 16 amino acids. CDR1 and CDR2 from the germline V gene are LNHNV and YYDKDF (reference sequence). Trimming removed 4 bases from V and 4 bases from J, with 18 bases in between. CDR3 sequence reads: CATSTGLAYRADTQYF. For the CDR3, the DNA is TGTGCCACCAGCACGGGGCTAGCCTATCGCGCAGATACGCAGTATTTT.

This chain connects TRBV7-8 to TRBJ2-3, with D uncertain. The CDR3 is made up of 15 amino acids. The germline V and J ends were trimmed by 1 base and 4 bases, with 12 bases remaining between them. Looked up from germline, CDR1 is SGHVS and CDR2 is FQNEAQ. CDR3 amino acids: CASSLGATRPDTQYF. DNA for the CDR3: TGTGCCAGCAGCTTAGGCGCGACCCGCCCAGATACGCAGTATTTT.

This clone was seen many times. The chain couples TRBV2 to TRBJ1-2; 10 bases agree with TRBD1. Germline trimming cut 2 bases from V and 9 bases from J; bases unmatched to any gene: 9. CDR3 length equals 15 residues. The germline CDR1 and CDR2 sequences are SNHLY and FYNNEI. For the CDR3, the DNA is TGTGCCAGCAGTGAATGGACAGGGGGGGTATTACGCTACACCTTC. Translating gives CASSEWTGGVLRYTF.

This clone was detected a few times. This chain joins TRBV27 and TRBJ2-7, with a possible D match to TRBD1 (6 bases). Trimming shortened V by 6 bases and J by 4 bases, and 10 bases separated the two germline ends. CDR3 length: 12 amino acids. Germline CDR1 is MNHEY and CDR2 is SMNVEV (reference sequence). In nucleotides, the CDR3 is TGTGCCAGCAGGATTGACAGGTACGAGCAGTACTTC. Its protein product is CASRIDRYEQYF.

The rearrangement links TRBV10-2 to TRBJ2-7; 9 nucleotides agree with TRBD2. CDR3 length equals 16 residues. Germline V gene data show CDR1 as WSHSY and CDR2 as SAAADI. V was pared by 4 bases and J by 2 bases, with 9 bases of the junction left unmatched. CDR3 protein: CASSGWGLAGPYEQYF. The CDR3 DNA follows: TGCGCCAGCAGTGGGTGGGGACTAGCAGGGCCCTACGAGCAGTACTTC.

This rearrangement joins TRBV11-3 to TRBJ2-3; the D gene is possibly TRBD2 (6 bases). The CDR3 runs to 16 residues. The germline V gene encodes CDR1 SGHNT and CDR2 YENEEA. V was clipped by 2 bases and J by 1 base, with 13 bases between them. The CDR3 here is CASSLRSEGGTDTQYF. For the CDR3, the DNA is TGTGCCAGCAGCTTAAGGTCGGAGGGCGGCACAGATACGCAGTATTTT.

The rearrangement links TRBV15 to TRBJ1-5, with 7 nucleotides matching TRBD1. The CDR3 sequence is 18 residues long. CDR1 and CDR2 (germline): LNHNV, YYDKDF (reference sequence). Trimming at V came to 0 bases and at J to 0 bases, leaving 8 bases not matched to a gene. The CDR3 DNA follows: TGTGCCACCAGCAGAGATCTGGACAGGCCATATAGCAATCAGCCCCAGCATTTT. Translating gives CATSRDLDRPYSNQPQHF.

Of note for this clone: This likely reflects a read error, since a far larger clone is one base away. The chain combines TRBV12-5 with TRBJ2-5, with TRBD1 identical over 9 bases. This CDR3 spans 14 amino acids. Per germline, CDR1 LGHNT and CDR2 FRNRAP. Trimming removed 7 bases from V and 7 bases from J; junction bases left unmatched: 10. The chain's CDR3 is CASAPRTGAGTQYF. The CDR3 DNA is TGTGCTAGTGCCCCCAGGACAGGGGCCGGGACCCAGTACTTC.